The rows below give T cell receptor beta chains drawn from one sample of a study of cytomegalovirus exposure and HLA in healthy donors. Data came from immunoSEQ multiplex PCR; TCRdb stores just in-frame clones and leaves some out. Of around 130,000 clones listed, about three quarters are singletons. Material: PBMCs. The origin of the receptors is a woman in her sixties or seventies in good health and CMV-seropositive. Both conserved end residues are part of each CDR3. Fields, in order: J gene, V gene, CDR3 length, CDR3 protein.

j_gene: TRBJ1-3
v_gene: TRBV9
len: 15
CDR3aa: CASSQWTGSGNTIYF

j_gene: TRBJ2-7
v_gene: TRBV12-5
len: 14
CDR3aa: CARDTGAGNYEQYF

j_gene: TRBJ2-4
v_gene: TRBV19
len: 15
CDR3aa: CASSVLELAKNIQYF

j_gene: TRBJ2-3
v_gene: TRBV11-3
len: 13
CDR3aa: CASSPQGTDTQYF

j_gene: TRBJ1-4
v_gene: TRBV6-1
len: 15
CDR3aa: CASSPGEGSNEKLFF

j_gene: TRBJ2-7
v_gene: TRBV6-4
len: 15
CDR3aa: CASREQSGASYEQYF

j_gene: TRBJ2-1
v_gene: TRBV10-1
len: 15
CDR3aa: CASSEGAAGVNEQFF

j_gene: TRBJ2-5
v_gene: TRBV14
len: 15
CDR3aa: CASSQTSQRGETQYF

j_gene: TRBJ1-4
v_gene: TRBV19
len: 15
CDR3aa: CASSTSGTGSGKLFF

j_gene: TRBJ1-1
v_gene: TRBV5-1
len: 13
CDR3aa: CASSLQGTTEAFF

j_gene: TRBJ2-5
v_gene: TRBV18
len: 15
CDR3aa: CASSPRQGNQETQYF

j_gene: TRBJ1-3
v_gene: TRBV7-9
len: 14
CDR3aa: CSSSSDTSGNTIYF

j_gene: TRBJ2-1
v_gene: TRBV9
len: 14
CDR3aa: CASSDGTRDSEQFF

j_gene: TRBJ1-2
v_gene: TRBV11-2
len: 11
CDR3aa: CASSYRDGYTF

j_gene: TRBJ1-2
v_gene: TRBV5-6
len: 15
CDR3aa: CASRSGGAGNYGYTF

j_gene: TRBJ2-1
v_gene: TRBV11-2
len: 12
CDR3aa: CASEGSYNEQFF

j_gene: TRBJ1-4
v_gene: TRBV19
len: 15
CDR3aa: CASSTITGTGEKLFF

j_gene: TRBJ2-7
v_gene: TRBV9
len: 14
CDR3aa: CASSVAGINYEQYF

j_gene: TRBJ1-2
v_gene: TRBV19
len: 14
CDR3aa: CACSRGGTQGGYTF

j_gene: TRBJ1-1
v_gene: TRBV6-1
len: 13
CDR3aa: CASSEGYRGEAFF

j_gene: TRBJ2-7
v_gene: TRBV5-4
len: 15
CDR3aa: CASSVPSGTAYEQYF

j_gene: TRBJ1-2
v_gene: TRBV6-5
len: 15
CDR3aa: CASSYGRAGFIGYTF

j_gene: TRBJ2-1
v_gene: TRBV19
len: 14
CDR3aa: CASSIGGDYNEQFF

j_gene: TRBJ1-5
v_gene: TRBV7-2
len: 15
CDR3aa: CASSLWTGRNQPQHF

j_gene: TRBJ2-5
v_gene: TRBV9
len: 16
CDR3aa: CASSTQTGSGQETQYF

j_gene: TRBJ1-2
v_gene: TRBV5-1
len: 14
CDR3aa: CASSLGQGASGYTF

j_gene: TRBJ2-6
v_gene: TRBV7-3
len: 15
CDR3aa: CASSLGVLGANVLTF

j_gene: TRBJ2-3
v_gene: TRBV5-1
len: 16
CDR3aa: CASSLRTAYSTDTQYF

j_gene: TRBJ2-6
v_gene: TRBV5-6
len: 16
CDR3aa: CASSFFAGTGANVLTF

j_gene: TRBJ2-7
v_gene: TRBV19
len: 15
CDR3aa: CASSDSGGPSYEQYF

j_gene: TRBJ1-5
v_gene: TRBV19
len: 13
CDR3aa: CASSSTGGQPQHF

j_gene: TRBJ2-5
v_gene: TRBV6-1
len: 15
CDR3aa: CASSGGGGGQETQYF

j_gene: TRBJ1-5
v_gene: TRBV7-9
len: 14
CDR3aa: CASSLSPSNQPQHF

j_gene: TRBJ2-1
v_gene: TRBV5-1
len: 15
CDR3aa: CASSLDRAVASEQFF

j_gene: TRBJ2-5
v_gene: TRBV2
len: 11
CDR3aa: CASTSRETQYF

j_gene: TRBJ2-1
v_gene: TRBV5-1
len: 15
CDR3aa: CASSLERGSANEQFF

j_gene: TRBJ1-6
v_gene: TRBV5-1
len: 14
CDR3aa: CASSLEGGSSPLHF

j_gene: TRBJ2-3
v_gene: TRBV7-9
len: 17
CDR3aa: CASSLAFGQARTDTQYF

j_gene: TRBJ2-1
v_gene: TRBV4-1
len: 15
CDR3aa: CASSLGTGYQNEQFF

j_gene: TRBJ1-2
v_gene: TRBV6-5
len: 13
CDR3aa: CASSTGVSYGYTF

j_gene: TRBJ1-1
v_gene: TRBV12-5
len: 15
CDR3aa: CASPRPGQGAAEAFF

j_gene: TRBJ2-7
v_gene: TRBV6-1
len: 15
CDR3aa: CASRDRGQTTYEQYF

j_gene: TRBJ1-1
v_gene: TRBV9
len: 14
CDR3aa: CASSVEGMNTEAFF

j_gene: TRBJ1-1
v_gene: TRBV7-9
len: 15
CDR3aa: CASSLADSGNTEAFF

j_gene: TRBJ2-2
v_gene: TRBV29-1
len: 19
CDR3aa: CSVEVPMGAVGQNTGELFF